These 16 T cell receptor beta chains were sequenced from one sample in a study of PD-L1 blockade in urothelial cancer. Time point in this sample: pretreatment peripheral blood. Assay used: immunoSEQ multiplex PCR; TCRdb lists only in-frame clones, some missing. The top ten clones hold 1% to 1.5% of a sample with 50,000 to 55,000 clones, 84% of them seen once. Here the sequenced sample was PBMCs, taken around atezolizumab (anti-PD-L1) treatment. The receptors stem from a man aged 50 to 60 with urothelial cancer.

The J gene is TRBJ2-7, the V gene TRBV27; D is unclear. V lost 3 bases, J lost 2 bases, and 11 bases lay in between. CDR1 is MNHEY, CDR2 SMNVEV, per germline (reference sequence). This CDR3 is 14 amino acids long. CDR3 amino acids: CASSFRTDAYEQYF. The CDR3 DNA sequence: TGTGCCAGCAGTTTCCGTACTGATGCCTACGAGCAGTACTTC.

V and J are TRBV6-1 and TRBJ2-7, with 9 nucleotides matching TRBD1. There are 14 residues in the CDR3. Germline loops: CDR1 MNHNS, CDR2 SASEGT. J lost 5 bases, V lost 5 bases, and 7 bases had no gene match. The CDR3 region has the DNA TGTGCCAGCAGTCCGACAGGGGGTAGGGACGAGCAGTACTTC. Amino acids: CASSPTGGRDEQYF.

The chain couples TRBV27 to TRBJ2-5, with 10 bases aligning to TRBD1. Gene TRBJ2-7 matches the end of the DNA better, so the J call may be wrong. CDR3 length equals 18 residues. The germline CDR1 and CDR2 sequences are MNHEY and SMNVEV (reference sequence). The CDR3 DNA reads TGTGCCAGCAGTTCCCTTACGGGAACCGGGACAGGGGCTTACGAGCAGTACTTC. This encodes CASSSLTGTGTGAYEQYF.

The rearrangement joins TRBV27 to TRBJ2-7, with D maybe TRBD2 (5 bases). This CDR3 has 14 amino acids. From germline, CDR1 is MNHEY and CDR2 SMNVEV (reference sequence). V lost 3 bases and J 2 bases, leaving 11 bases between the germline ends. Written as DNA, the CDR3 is TGTGCCAGCAGTTTTGGGAGAGAACCCTACGAGCAGTACTTC. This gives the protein CASSFGREPYEQYF.

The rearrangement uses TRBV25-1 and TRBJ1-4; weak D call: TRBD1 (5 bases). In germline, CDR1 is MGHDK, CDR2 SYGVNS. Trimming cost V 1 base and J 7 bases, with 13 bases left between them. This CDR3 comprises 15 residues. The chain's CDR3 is CASSESAGLSEKLFF. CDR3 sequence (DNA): TGTGCCAGCAGTGAATCGGCAGGGCTGAGTGAAAAACTGTTTTTT.

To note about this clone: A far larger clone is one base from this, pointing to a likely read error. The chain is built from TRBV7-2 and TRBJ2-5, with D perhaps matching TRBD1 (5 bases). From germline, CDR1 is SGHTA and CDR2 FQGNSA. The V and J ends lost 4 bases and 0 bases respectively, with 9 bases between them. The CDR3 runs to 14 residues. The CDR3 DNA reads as TGTGCCAGCAGCTACCGACAGTACCAAGAGACCCAGTACTTC. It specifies CASSYRQYQETQYF.

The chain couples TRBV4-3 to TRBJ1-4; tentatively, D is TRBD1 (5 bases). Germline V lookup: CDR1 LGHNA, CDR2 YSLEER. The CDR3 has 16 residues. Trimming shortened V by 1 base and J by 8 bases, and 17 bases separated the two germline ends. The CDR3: CASSQVGRREGEKLFF. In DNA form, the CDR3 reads TGCGCCAGCAGCCAAGTCGGACGGCGGGAGGGGGAAAAACTGTTTTTT.

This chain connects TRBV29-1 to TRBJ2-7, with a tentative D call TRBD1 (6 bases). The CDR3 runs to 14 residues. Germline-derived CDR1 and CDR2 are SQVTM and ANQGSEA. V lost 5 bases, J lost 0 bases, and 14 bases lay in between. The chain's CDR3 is CSVPRDTSSYEQYF. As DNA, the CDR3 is TGCAGCGTTCCCCGGGACACAAGCTCCTACGAGCAGTACTTC.

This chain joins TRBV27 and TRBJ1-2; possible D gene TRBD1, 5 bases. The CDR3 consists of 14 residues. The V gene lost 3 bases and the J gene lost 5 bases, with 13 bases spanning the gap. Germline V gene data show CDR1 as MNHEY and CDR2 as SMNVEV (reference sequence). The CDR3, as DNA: TGTGCCAGCAGTTTCCGCGGACAAGGATATGGCTACACCTTC. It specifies CASSFRGQGYGYTF.

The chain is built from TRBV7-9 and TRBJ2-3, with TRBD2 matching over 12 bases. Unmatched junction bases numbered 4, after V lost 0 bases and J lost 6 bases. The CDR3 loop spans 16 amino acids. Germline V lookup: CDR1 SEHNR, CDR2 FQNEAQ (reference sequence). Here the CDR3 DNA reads TGTGCCAGCAGCTTAGCGGCTAGCGGGAGGGCTGATACGCAGTATTTT. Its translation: CASSLAASGRADTQYF.

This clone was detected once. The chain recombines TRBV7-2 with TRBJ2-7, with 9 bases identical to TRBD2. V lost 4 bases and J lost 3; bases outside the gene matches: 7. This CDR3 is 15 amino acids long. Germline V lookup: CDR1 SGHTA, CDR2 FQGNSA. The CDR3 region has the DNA TGTGCCAGCAGCTCCCGGGCTAGCGGGAACTACGAGCAGTACTTC. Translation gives CASSSRASGNYEQYF.

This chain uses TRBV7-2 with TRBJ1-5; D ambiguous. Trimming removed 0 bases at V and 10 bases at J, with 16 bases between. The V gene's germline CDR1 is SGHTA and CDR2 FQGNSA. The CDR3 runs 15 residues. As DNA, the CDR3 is TGTGCCAGCAGCTTAGCCCGCACCCCAGGCCACCCCCAGCATTTT. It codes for CASSLARTPGHPQHF.

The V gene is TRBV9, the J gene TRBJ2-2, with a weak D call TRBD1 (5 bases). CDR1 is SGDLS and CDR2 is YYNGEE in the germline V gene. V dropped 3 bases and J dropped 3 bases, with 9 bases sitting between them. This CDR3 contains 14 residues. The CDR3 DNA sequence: TGTGCCAGCAGCGCCCAGGGTTACACCGGGGAGCTGTTTTTT. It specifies CASSAQGYTGELFF.

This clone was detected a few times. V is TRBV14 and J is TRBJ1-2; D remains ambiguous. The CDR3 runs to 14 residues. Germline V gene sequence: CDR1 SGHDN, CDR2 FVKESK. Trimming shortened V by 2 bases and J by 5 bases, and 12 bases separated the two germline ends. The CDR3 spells CASSQRGEAYGYTF. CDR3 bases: TGTGCCAGCAGCCAACGGGGAGAGGCGTATGGCTACACCTTC.

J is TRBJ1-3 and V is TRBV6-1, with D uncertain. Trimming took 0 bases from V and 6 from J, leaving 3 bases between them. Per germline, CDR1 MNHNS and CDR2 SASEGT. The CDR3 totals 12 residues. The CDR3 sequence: CASSEALNTIYF. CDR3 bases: TGTGCCAGCAGTGAAGCCCTAAACACCATATATTTT.

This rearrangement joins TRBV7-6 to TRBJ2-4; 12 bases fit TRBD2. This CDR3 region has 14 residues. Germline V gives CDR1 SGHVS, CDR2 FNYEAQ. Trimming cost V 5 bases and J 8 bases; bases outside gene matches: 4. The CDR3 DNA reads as TGTGCCAGCAGCCCTAGCGGGGGGGCTTACATTCAGTACTTC. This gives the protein CASSPSGGAYIQYF.